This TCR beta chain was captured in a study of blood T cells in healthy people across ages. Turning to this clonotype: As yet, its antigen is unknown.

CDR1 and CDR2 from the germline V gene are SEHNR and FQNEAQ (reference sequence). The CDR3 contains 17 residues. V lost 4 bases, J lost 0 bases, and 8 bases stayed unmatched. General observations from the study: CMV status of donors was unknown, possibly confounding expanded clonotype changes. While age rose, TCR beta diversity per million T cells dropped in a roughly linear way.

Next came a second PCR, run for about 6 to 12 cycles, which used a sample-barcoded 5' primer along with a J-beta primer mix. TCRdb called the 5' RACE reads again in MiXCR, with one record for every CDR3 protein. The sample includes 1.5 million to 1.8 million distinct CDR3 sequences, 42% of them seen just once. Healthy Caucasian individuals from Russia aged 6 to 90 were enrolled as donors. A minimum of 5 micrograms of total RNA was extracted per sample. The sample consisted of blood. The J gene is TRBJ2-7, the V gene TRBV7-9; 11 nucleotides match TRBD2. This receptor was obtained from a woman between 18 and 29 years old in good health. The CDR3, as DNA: TGTGCCAGCAGCTGGCTGGGACTAGCGGTTAGCTCCTACGAGCAGTACTTC. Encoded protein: CASSWLGLAVSSYEQYF.